These 18 T cell receptor beta chains originate from one sample sequenced in a study of blood T cell repertoires in COVID-19. Assay: immunoSEQ multiplex PCR; the TCRdb copy retains only in-frame clones and omits some. The sample shows about 200,000 clones, 84% of them seen only once. Sequenced material: peripheral blood. The receptors originated from a woman aged 65 to 85 with active or convalescent COVID-19.

This clone was counted a few times. The rearrangement uses TRBV9 and TRBJ2-3; D may be TRBD2 (6 bases). CDR3 length equals 15 residues. V dropped 4 bases and J dropped 2 bases, with 14 bases sitting between them. Germline CDR1 SGDLS, CDR2 YYNGEE. The CDR3 nucleotides are TGTGCCAGCAGCAGCCGGGACTTCAACACAGATACGCAGTATTTT. Translated, it gives CASSSRDFNTDTQYF.

The gene calls are TRBV12-3 or TRBV12-4 and TRBJ2-5, with a weak D call TRBD2 (5 bases). This CDR3 is 12 amino acids long. The ends were cut back, 6 bases at V and 0 bases at J, with 5 bases in the middle. The CDR3, as DNA: TGTGCCAGCAGGCGGGACCAAGAGACCCAGTACTTC. Its translation is CASRRDQETQYF.

V is TRBV5-6 and J is TRBJ2-5; TRBD1 agrees at 10 bases. Germline V lookup: CDR1 SGHDT, CDR2 YYEEEE. Germline trimming cut 4 bases from V and 2 bases from J; bases unmatched to any gene: 5. The CDR3 has 15 amino acids. This chain's CDR3 is CASSAEGQGQETQYF. CDR3 coding DNA: TGTGCCAGCAGCGCCGAGGGACAGGGGCAAGAGACCCAGTACTTC.

CDR3 in DNA: TGTGCCAGCAGTTTATATGGTCTTGGGCAGGGGGCCGGGGAGCTGTTTTTT. Translating gives CASSLYGLGQGAGELFF. The chain links TRBV27 to TRBJ2-2; 7 bases line up with TRBD1. The V and J ends lost 1 base and 6 bases, in that order; junction bases with no gene match: 11. Germline CDR1 reads MNHEY; CDR2 reads SMNVEV (reference sequence). The CDR3 runs 17 residues.

This chain uses TRBV5-1 with TRBJ2-1; 10 bases match TRBD1. Germline assignment: CDR1 SGHRS and CDR2 YFSETQ. The CDR3 loop spans 15 amino acids. Germline trimming cut 0 bases from V and 14 bases from J; bases unmatched to any gene: 11. The CDR3 region has the DNA TGCGCCAGCAGCTTGGCAAAAGGTCCCGGGACAGGGGAGTTCTTC. It is translated as CASSLAKGPGTGEFF.

The gene calls are TRBV21-1 and TRBJ2-7; the table gives TRBD2 as D, unverified against the DNA. TRBV21-1 is a recognized pseudogene. The CDR3 has 17 residues. CDR3 sequence reads: CASSKGEREPFLYEQYF. Here the CDR3 DNA reads TGTGCCAGCAGCAAAGGAGAGCGGGAGCCGTTCCTTTACGAGCAGTACTTC.

The rearrangement joins TRBV5-4 to TRBJ2-1; TRBD2 is a possible D gene (5 bases). Trimming removed 1 base from V and 9 bases from J, with 8 bases in between. This CDR3 spans 12 amino acids. Looked up from germline, CDR1 is SGHNT and CDR2 is YYREEE (reference sequence). Here the CDR3 DNA reads TGTGCCAGCAGCTTGACTAGTGGTGAGCAGTTCTTC. Translating it yields CASSLTSGEQFF.

The chain joins TRBV6-5 to TRBJ1-1, with 11 bases that match TRBD1. The CDR3 spans 14 residues. Germline V gives CDR1 MNHEY, CDR2 SVGAGI. The V and J ends lost 0 bases and 8 bases, in that order; junction bases with no gene match: 2. The CDR3 loop is CASSYSGQGAEAFF. Here the CDR3 DNA reads TGTGCCAGCAGTTACTCCGGACAGGGGGCCGAAGCTTTCTTT.

The rearrangement joins TRBV12-3 or TRBV12-4 to TRBJ1-5; no reliable D call. V was trimmed by 2 bases and J by 3 bases, leaving 5 bases between them. This CDR3 has 13 residues. The CDR3 nucleotides are TGTGCCAGCAGTTTATCCAACAATCAGCCCCAGCATTTT. Translation gives CASSLSNNQPQHF.

In its sample, this clone was seen once. V is TRBV3-1 (or the pseudogene TRBV3-2) and J is TRBJ1-2, with no clear D. This CDR3 has 13 amino acids. Deletions cut 0 bases from V and 4 bases from J, with 6 bases between. From germline, CDR1 is LGHDT and CDR2 YNNKEL (reference sequence). The CDR3 spells CASSQDAGYGYTF. DNA for the CDR3: TGTGCCAGCAGCCAAGACGCAGGCTATGGCTACACCTTC.

This sequence joins TRBV9 and TRBJ2-2; perhaps TRBD2 as D (5 bases). Trimming pared 6 bases from V and 2 bases from J, leaving 8 bases between. The CDR3 is 13 amino acids. The germline V gene has CDR1 SGDLS and CDR2 YYNGEE. As DNA, the CDR3 is TGTGCCAGCACGCCTAGCAACACCGGGGAGCTGTTTTTT. Amino acid sequence: CASTPSNTGELFF.

CDR3 DNA: TGTGCCAGCAGCTACGGACTAGCAGGGAGGAGGGCCTACGGCAATGAGCAGTTCTTC. Its protein is CASSYGLAGRRAYGNEQFF. The chain carries TRBV7-2 and TRBJ2-1; 8 bases fit TRBD2. Per germline, CDR1 SGHTA and CDR2 FQGNSA. The CDR3 is made up of 19 amino acids. J was trimmed by 6 bases and V by 4 bases; bases with no gene match: 20.

The table lists this clone with many counts. V is TRBV6-5 and J is TRBJ2-1, with TRBD1 as a possible D gene (5 bases). V lost 0 bases to trimming and J lost 5 bases, with 11 bases between them. Germline CDR1 MNHEY, CDR2 SVGAGI. The CDR3 loop spans 15 amino acids. The CDR3 nucleotides read TGTGCCAGCAGTTACTCGATCAGGGCCCACAATGAGCAGTTCTTC. It encodes CASSYSIRAHNEQFF.

This rearrangement joins TRBV6-1 to TRBJ1-4; 8 bases align to TRBD1. Germline V gene lookup returns CDR1 MNHNS and CDR2 SASEGT. The CDR3 totals 16 residues. V trimming: 0 bases; J trimming: 15 bases; junction bases outside the gene matches: 15. In DNA form, the CDR3 reads TGTGCCAGCAGTGAAGCAATCGGTACAGGGGGGCTAATAATGTTTTTT. As protein: CASSEAIGTGGLIMFF.

This chain connects TRBV19 to TRBJ1-5; D may be TRBD1 (6 bases). The CDR3 covers 17 residues. The germline V gene encodes CDR1 LNHDA and CDR2 SQIVND (reference sequence). V lost 7 bases, J lost 1 base, and 20 bases lay in between. CDR3 amino acids: CASTGRWGPGSNQPQHF. The CDR3 nucleotides are TGTGCCAGTACCGGGCGATGGGGGCCGGGGAGCAATCAGCCCCAGCATTTT.

This chain links TRBV19 with TRBJ2-1, with TRBD2 as a possible D gene (7 bases). CDR1 is LNHDA, CDR2 SQIVND, per germline (reference sequence). The CDR3 runs 14 residues. V gave up 4 bases and J gave up 2 bases, with 9 bases separating them. The CDR3 DNA reads TGTGCCAGTAGTACGGGGGGCGCCTACAATGAGCAGTTCTTC. The encoded protein is CASSTGGAYNEQFF. Combining the CDR3 with reference TRBV19 and TRBJ2-1 gives the whole variable domain DGGITQSPKYLFRKEGQNVTLSCEQNLNHDAMYWYRQDPGQGLRLIYYSQIVNDFQKGDIAEGYSVSREKKESFPLTVTSAQKNPTAFYLCASSTGGAYNEQFFGPGTRLTVL.

This clone was recorded once. V gene TRBV7-9 combines with J gene TRBJ2-3; 13 bases agree with TRBD2. The J segment lost 2 bases and the V segment lost 4 bases, leaving 6 bases of the junction unmatched. Germline CDR1 SEHNR, CDR2 FQNEAQ (reference sequence). This CDR3 has 17 residues. The CDR3 bases are TGTGCCAGCAGCTCCCCACTAGCGGGAGGGCCCACAGATACGCAGTATTTT. This gives the protein CASSSPLAGGPTDTQYF.

V usage is TRBV24-1 and J usage is TRBJ2-1; 11 nucleotides match TRBD2. Germline assignment: CDR1 KGHDR and CDR2 SFDVKD. The CDR3 is made up of 16 amino acids. V dropped 6 bases and J dropped 3; count of bases not matched to a gene: 6. The CDR3 DNA sequence: TGTGCCACCAGTCCGACTAGCGGGATAGACTACAATGAGCAGTTCTTC. This codes for CATSPTSGIDYNEQFF.